This T cell receptor (beta chain) was recorded in a study of T cell clonality in common variable immunodeficiency. The CDR3 is made up of 14 amino acids. Germline lookup yields CDR1 SGHDT and CDR2 YYEEEE. With 5 bases clipped from V and 6 bases from J, the junction kept 8 bases outside the gene matches. In its sample, this clone was seen many times. The CDR3 goes on 3 residues after the read ends, and that part is filled in from the germline J gene. The table came from immunoSEQ multiplex PCR; TCRdb's copy has only in-frame clones and leaves some out. The sample presents about 43,000 clones, none singletons.

This sequence was found in a person aged 18 to 75 in good health. The chain uses TRBV5-6 and TRBJ2-7, with TRBD1 matching over 10 bases. What was sequenced was peripheral blood mononuclear cells. The covered CDR3 bases are TGTGCCAGCAGACCCCCGGGACAGGGGCGCGAG. Protein sequence: CASRPPGQGRE. The full-length CDR3 reads as CASRPPGQGREQYF.